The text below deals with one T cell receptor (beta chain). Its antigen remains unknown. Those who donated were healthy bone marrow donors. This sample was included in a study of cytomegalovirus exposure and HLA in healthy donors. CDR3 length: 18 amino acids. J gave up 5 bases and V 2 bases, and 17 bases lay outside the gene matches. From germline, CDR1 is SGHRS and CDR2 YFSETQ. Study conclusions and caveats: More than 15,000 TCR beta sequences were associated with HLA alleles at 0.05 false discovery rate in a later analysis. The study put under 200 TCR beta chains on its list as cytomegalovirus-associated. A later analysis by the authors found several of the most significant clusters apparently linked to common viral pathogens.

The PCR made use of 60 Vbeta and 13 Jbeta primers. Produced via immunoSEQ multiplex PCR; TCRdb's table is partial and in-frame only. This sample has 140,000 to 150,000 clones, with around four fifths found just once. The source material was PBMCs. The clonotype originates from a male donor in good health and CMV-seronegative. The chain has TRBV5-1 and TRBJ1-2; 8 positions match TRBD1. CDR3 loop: CASSFGGQETLLLYGYTF. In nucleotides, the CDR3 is TGCGCCAGCAGCTTCGGGGGACAGGAGACCTTACTCCTATATGGCTACACCTTC.